This TCR beta chain was identified in a study of OX40 agonist ivuxolimab in advanced cancers. About the study: In this trial design, patients received ivuxolimab intravenously at 0.01 to 10 mg/kg every 2 weeks. Three dose-escalation patients had partial responses: one with hepatocellular carcinoma and two with cutaneous melanoma.

Between the trimmed V and J ends, which lost 0 bases and 8 bases, there was a span of 10 bases. The CDR3 is 13 residues long. Germline V gene sequence: CDR1 LNHNV, CDR2 YYDKDF (reference sequence). Broader study findings: More expanded clones were found, on average, in CD8+ than in CD4+ T cells. With doses of 0.1 to 3.0 mg/kg, CD4+ and CD8+ blood T cells had undergone clonal expansion by week 6.

Using immunoSEQ multiplex PCR, the repertoire was profiled, and TCRdb retains in-frame clones only, with some absent. The table lists around 72,000 clones, around 88% of them singletons. This clone showed up just a few times. Its cognate antigen is unknown. V usage is TRBV15 and J usage is TRBJ1-2; D ambiguous. The material was CD4+ or CD8+ T cells sorted from blood, obtained in a trial of the OX40 agonist ivuxolimab. The receptor comes from an adult with an advanced solid tumor such as melanoma, head and neck, liver or kidney cancer. DNA of the CDR3: TGTGCCACCAGCAGAGATACCCATGACGGCTACACCTTC. Its translation: CATSRDTHDGYTF. The whole variable domain, filled in from reference TRBV15 and TRBJ1-2, reads DAMVIQNPRYQVTQFGKPVTLSCSQTLNHNVMYWYQQKSSQAPKLLFHYYDKDFNNEADTPDNFQSRRPNTSFCFLDIRSPGLGDTAMYLCATSRDTHDGYTFGSGTRLTVV.